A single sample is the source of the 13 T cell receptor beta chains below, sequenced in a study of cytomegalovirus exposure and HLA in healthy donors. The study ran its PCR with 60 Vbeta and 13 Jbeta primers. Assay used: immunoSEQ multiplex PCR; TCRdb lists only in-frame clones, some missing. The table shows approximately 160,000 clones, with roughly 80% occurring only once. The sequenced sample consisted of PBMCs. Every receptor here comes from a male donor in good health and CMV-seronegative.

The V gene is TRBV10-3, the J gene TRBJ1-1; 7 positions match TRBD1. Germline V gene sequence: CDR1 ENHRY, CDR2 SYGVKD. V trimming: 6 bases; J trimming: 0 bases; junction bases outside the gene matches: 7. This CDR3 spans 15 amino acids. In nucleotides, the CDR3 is TGTGCCATCAGGGATCGACAGGGCATGAACACTGAAGCTTTCTTT. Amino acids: CAIRDRQGMNTEAFF.

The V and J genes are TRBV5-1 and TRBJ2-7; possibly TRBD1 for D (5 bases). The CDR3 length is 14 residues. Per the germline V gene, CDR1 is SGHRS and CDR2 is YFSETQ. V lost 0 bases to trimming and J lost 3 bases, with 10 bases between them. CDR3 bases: TGCGCCAGCAGCTTGGAGGGGTCCCGCTACGAGCAGTACTTC. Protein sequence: CASSLEGSRYEQYF.

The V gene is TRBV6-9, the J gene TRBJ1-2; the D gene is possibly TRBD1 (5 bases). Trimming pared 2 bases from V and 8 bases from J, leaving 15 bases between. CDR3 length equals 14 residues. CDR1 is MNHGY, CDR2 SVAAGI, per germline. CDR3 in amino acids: CASSYPAREGGYTF. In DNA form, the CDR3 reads TGTGCCAGCAGTTATCCGGCCAGGGAAGGAGGCTACACCTTC.

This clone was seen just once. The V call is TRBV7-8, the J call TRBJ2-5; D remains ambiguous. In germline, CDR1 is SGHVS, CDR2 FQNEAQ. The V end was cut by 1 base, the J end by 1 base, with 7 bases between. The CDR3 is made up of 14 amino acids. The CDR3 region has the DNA TGTGCCAGCAGCTTAGGGTCAGGCCAAGAGACCCAGTACTTC. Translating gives CASSLGSGQETQYF.

The CDR3 reads CASSRLAEYNEQFF. The CDR3 DNA follows: TGTGCCAGCAGCCGACTAGCGGAGTACAATGAGCAGTTCTTC. The chain employs TRBV27 and TRBJ2-1; TRBD2 aligns across 9 bases. Trimming cost V 6 bases and J 4 bases; bases outside gene matches: 4. The CDR3 length is 14 residues. Germline V gene data show CDR1 as MNHEY and CDR2 as SMNVEV (reference sequence).

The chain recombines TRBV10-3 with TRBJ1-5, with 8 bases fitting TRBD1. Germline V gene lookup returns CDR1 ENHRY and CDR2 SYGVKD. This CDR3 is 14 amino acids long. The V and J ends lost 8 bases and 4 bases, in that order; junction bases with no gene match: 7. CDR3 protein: CAIGTGLGNQPQHF. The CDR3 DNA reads TGTGCCATCGGGACAGGCCTTGGGAATCAGCCCCAGCATTTT.

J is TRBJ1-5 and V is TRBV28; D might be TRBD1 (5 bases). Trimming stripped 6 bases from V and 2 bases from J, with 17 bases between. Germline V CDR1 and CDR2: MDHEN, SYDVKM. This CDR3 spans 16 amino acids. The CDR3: CASRAGTGSGNQPQHF. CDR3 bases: TGTGCCAGCAGGGCCGGGACCGGGAGCGGCAATCAGCCCCAGCATTTT.

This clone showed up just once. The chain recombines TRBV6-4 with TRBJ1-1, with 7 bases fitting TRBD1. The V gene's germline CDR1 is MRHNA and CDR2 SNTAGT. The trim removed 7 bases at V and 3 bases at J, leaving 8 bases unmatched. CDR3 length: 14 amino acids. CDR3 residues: CASIDAGGHTEAFF. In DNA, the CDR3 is TGTGCCAGCATCGACGCAGGGGGACACACTGAAGCTTTCTTT.

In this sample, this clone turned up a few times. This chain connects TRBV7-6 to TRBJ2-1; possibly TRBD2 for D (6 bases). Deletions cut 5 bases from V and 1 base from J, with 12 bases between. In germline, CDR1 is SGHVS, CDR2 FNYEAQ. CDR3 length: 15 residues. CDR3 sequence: CASSPAGTSYNEQFF. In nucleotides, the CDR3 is TGTGCCAGCAGCCCTGCGGGAACATCCTACAATGAGCAGTTCTTC.

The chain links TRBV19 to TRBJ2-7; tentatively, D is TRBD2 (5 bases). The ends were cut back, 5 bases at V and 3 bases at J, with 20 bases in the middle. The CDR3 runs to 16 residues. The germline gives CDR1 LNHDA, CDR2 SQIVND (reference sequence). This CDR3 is CASSAARGPINYEQYF. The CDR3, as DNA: TGTGCCAGTAGTGCGGCCCGAGGGCCAATAAACTACGAGCAGTACTTC.

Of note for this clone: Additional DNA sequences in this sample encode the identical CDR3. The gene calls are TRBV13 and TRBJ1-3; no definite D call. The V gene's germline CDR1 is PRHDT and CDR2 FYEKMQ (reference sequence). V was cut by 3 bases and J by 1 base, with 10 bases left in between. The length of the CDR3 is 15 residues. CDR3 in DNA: TGTGCCAGCAGCTTCCGGGTCCTATCTGGAAACACCATATATTTT. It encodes CASSFRVLSGNTIYF. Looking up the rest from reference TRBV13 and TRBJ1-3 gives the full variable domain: AAGVIQSPRHLIKEKRETATLKCYPIPRHDTVYWYQQGPGQDPQFLISFYEKMQSDKGSIPDRFSAQQFSDYHSELNMSSLELGDSALYFCASSFRVLSGNTIYFGEGSWLTVV.

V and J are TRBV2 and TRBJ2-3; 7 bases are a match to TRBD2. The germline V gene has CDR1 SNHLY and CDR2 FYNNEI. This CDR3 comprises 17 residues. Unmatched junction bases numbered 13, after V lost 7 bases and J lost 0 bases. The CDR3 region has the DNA TGTGCCAGCAAATCAAGCGGGATGCTTTATAGCACAGATACGCAGTATTTT. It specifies CASKSSGMLYSTDTQYF.

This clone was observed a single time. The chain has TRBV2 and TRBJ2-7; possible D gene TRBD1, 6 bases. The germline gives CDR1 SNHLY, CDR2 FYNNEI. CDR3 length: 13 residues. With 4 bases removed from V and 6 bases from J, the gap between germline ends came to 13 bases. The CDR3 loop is CASSAQGIVEQYF. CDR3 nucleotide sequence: TGTGCCAGCAGTGCTCAGGGGATAGTCGAGCAGTACTTC. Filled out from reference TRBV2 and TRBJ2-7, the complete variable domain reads EPEVTQTPSHQVTQMGQEVILRCVPISNHLYFYWYRQILGQKVEFLVSFYNNEISEKSEIFDDQFSVERPDGSNFTLKIRSTKLEDSAMYFCASSAQGIVEQYFGPGTRLTVT.